One and the same sample provided the 15 T cell receptor beta chains below, sequenced in a study of T-cell memory formation after mild COVID-19. In TCRdb, the 5' RACE reads were re-called with MiXCR into one record per CDR3 protein. The data contain about 470,000 distinct CDR3 sequences, roughly 23% of them singletons. Sequencing was carried out using PBMCs or a T cell subset sorted from them (not recorded which). The receptors originated from an adult woman who had mild COVID-19 (a few samples of this study predate the infection). Cell type and time point are not known.

In this sample, this clonotype turned up a few times. This chain uses TRBV7-9 with TRBJ2-2; D might be TRBD1 (5 bases). The CDR3 extends over 15 amino acids. Trimming pared 5 bases from V and 0 bases from J, leaving 10 bases between. Germline assignment: CDR1 SEHNR and CDR2 FQNEAQ (reference sequence). The CDR3 region is CASSPGHTNTGELFF. CDR3 coding DNA: TGTGCCAGCAGCCCCGGACACACGAACACCGGGGAGCTGTTTTTT.

This clonotype was detected ten times or more. The chain has TRBV20-1 and TRBJ2-1, with 9 bases identical to TRBD1. CDR3 length: 11 amino acids. The J segment lost 10 bases and the V segment lost 6 bases, leaving 4 bases of the junction unmatched. Germline values: CDR1 DFQATT, CDR2 SNEGSKA (reference sequence). The CDR3 is CSATGGREQFF. CDR3 coding DNA: TGCAGTGCAACAGGGGGCAGGGAGCAGTTCTTC.

A few counts support this clonotype. CDR3 bases: TGTGCCAGCTCAAGTCGCCGAGCGGGGTACCAAGAGACCCAGTACTTC. Translating it yields CASSSRRAGYQETQYF. The chain recombines TRBV6-2 or TRBV6-3 with TRBJ2-5; 7 bases fit TRBD2. CDR3 size: 16 residues. Germline trimming cut 8 bases from V and 0 bases from J; bases unmatched to any gene: 12. Germline V gene data show CDR1 as MNHEY and CDR2 as SVGEGT.

The table lists this clonotype with a few counts. The chain couples TRBV7-9 to TRBJ1-4, with a possible D match to TRBD1 (5 bases). With 5 bases removed from V and 5 bases from J, the gap between germline ends came to 15 bases. Germline-derived CDR1 and CDR2 are SEHNR and FQNEAQ (reference sequence). The CDR3 spans 15 residues. The DNA for the CDR3 is TGTGCCAGCAGCACGGGGAGGGGCAGAAATGAAAAACTGTTTTTT. Protein: CASSTGRGRNEKLFF.

This clonotype was observed at least ten times. This chain joins TRBV6-6 and TRBJ2-1; the match to TRBD2 covers 8 bases. The CDR3 extends over 16 amino acids. The germline CDR1 and CDR2 sequences are MNHNY and SVGAGI (reference sequence). J was trimmed by 0 bases and V by 2 bases; bases with no gene match: 3. DNA for the CDR3: TGTGCCAGCAGTTACGGTCGGGGGGGCTCCTACAATGAGCAGTTCTTC. It codes for CASSYGRGGSYNEQFF.

The chain has TRBV15 and TRBJ2-1; a weak D match, TRBD2 (7 bases). CDR1 is LNHNV, CDR2 YYDKDF, per germline (reference sequence). The V end was cut by 9 bases, the J end by 4 bases, with 22 bases between. The CDR3 length is 16 residues. The CDR3 is CATGRGGANAYNEQFF. The DNA for the CDR3 is TGTGCCACGGGGCGTGGGGGGGCCAATGCGTACAATGAGCAGTTCTTC.

The J gene is TRBJ2-4, the V gene TRBV7-8; TRBD2 aligns across 9 bases. The CDR3 has 19 residues. J gave up 0 bases and V 7 bases, and 16 bases lay outside the gene matches. Germline assignment: CDR1 SGHVS and CDR2 FQNEAQ. The CDR3, as DNA: TGTGCCAGCACCCCTAGTGGTAGCGGGAGTGAAGGAGCCAAAAACATTCAGTACTTC. Translated: CASTPSGSGSEGAKNIQYF.

This rearrangement joins TRBV3-1 to TRBJ2-3; D uncertain. Trimming left V 1 base short and J 1 base short, with 9 bases between. The germline V gene has CDR1 LGHDT and CDR2 YNNKEL (reference sequence). CDR3 length: 15 residues. As DNA, the CDR3 is TGTGCCAGCAGCCAAGTAGCCAGCCGCACAGATACGCAGTATTTT. It translates to CASSQVASRTDTQYF.

The J gene is TRBJ1-1, the V gene TRBV6-5; perhaps TRBD1 as D (6 bases). Per the germline V gene, CDR1 is MNHEY and CDR2 is SVGAGI. The CDR3 consists of 15 residues. Trimming cost V 4 bases and J 5 bases, with 17 bases left between them. The CDR3 loop is CASSWQGGLGTEAFF. CDR3 DNA sequence: TGTGCCAGCAGTTGGCAAGGGGGGTTGGGGACTGAAGCTTTCTTT.

This clonotype has just a few counts. The genes are TRBV15 and TRBJ2-3; 9 positions agree with TRBD2. V shed 6 bases and J 1 base; nucleotides not matched to a gene: 5. Germline V CDR1 and CDR2: LNHNV, YYDKDF (reference sequence). This CDR3 region has 15 residues. This CDR3 is CATSSQREGTDTQYF. The CDR3 DNA follows: TGTGCCACCAGTAGCCAGCGGGAGGGCACAGATACGCAGTATTTT.

This clonotype was found a few times. The chain is built from TRBV19 and TRBJ2-5; D remains unclear. Germline lookup yields CDR1 LNHDA and CDR2 SQIVND (reference sequence). This CDR3 has 13 residues. Trimming removed 6 bases at V and 5 bases at J, with 13 bases between. This chain's CDR3 is CASRWGKEETQYF. The CDR3 nucleotides read TGTGCCAGTAGGTGGGGAAAGGAGGAGACCCAGTACTTC.

This clonotype was observed a few times. This chain connects TRBV20-1 to TRBJ2-5; the D is unclear. This CDR3 is 13 amino acids long. The V gene's germline CDR1 is DFQATT and CDR2 SNEGSKA (reference sequence). The V and J ends lost 6 bases and 2 bases respectively, with 13 bases between them. This chain's CDR3 is CSARRSFQETQYF. The CDR3 nucleotides read TGCAGTGCGAGAAGGTCTTTTCAAGAGACCCAGTACTTC.

V gene TRBV6-5 combines with J gene TRBJ2-5; unclear D gene. V lost 5 bases and J 2 bases, leaving 12 bases between the germline ends. Germline V CDR1 and CDR2: MNHEY, SVGAGI. This CDR3 has 14 amino acids. The CDR3 DNA reads TGTGCCAGCAGTATACACGGAGCACAAGAGACCCAGTACTTC. This codes for CASSIHGAQETQYF.

This clonotype has a handful of counts. V and J are TRBV10-3 and TRBJ2-3; D possibly corresponds to TRBD2 (5 bases). Between the trimmed V and J ends, which lost 4 bases and 2 bases, there was a span of 16 bases. The CDR3 loop spans 16 amino acids. Germline V lookup: CDR1 ENHRY, CDR2 SYGVKD. In DNA, the CDR3 is TGTGCCATCAGTGCGATGGAAGCGGTACTCACAGATACGCAGTATTTT. This sequence encodes CAISAMEAVLTDTQYF.

This clonotype showed up just a few times. The chain combines TRBV7-9 with TRBJ2-1; no firm D call. This CDR3 spans 16 amino acids. Germline loops: CDR1 SEHNR, CDR2 FQNEAQ (reference sequence). V lost 0 bases to trimming and J lost 5 bases, with 14 bases between them. In DNA, the CDR3 is TGTGCCAGCAGCTTAGCCCCCCGGGTCAGCGACAATGAGCAGTTCTTC. Its protein product is CASSLAPRVSDNEQFF.